The sequence of this T cell receptor (beta chain) was determined in a study of blood T cell repertoires in COVID-19. About the research overall: The United States, Italy and Spain supplied acute and convalescent COVID-19 samples. T cells, B-cell-depleted T cells, or PBMCs provided the cDNA or gDNA that served as material.

Authors' analysis steps: Nucleated cell counts were estimated from reference gene primer amplification. Clones were sequenced by immunoSEQ multiplex PCR, and TCRdb holds only the in-frame ones, with some missing. V and J calls plus clone size are reproduced from that table; the DNA served to infer D and trimming. The sample lists approximately 200,000 clones; 88% were seen once. Germline V CDR1 and CDR2: SNHLY, FYNNEI. The CDR3 is 14 residues long. V was trimmed by 2 bases and J by 0 bases, leaving 7 bases between them. Sequenced sample: peripheral blood. The chain couples TRBV2 to TRBJ1-1; D not resolved. The receptor was derived from a woman aged 25 to 39 with acute or convalescent COVID-19. Here the CDR3 reads CASSELSVNTEAFF. DNA for the CDR3: TGTGCCAGCAGTGAACTATCGGTGAACACTGAAGCTTTCTTT.